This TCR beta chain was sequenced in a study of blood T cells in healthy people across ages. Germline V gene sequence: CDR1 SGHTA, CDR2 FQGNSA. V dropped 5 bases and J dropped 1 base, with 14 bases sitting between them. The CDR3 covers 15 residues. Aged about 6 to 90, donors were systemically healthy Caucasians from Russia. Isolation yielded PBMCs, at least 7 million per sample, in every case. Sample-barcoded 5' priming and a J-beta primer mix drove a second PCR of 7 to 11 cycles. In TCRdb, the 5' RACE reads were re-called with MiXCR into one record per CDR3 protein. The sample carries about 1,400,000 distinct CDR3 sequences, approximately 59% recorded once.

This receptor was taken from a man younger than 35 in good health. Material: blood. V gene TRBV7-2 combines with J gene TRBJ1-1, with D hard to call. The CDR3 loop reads CASSGLTWGNTEAFF. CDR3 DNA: TGTGCCAGCAGCGGATTGACCTGGGGGAACACTGAAGCTTTCTTT.